Reported below is one T cell receptor beta chain. V shed 6 bases and J shed 0 bases, with 14 bases lying between them. CDR3 length equals 15 residues. In germline, CDR1 is MDHEN, CDR2 SYDVKM. Across over 20 US areas, participants ranged in age from roughly 18 to 95 years. Assignment of participants to cohorts was predicated upon participant-reported clinical history. Method: immunoSEQ multiplex PCR; TCRdb's copy keeps in-frame clones and lacks some. The repertoire consists of just under 250,000 clones, with around 89% occurring once and the leading ten covering 3.5% to 4.5%. This sample stems from a study of blood T cell repertoires in COVID-19. About the research overall: Both acute and convalescent COVID-19 samples were obtained from the United States, Italy and Spain.

The receptor's source is a young woman who had recovered from COVID-19. The chain has TRBV28 and TRBJ1-2; D ambiguous. The source material was PBMCs or T cells enriched from blood (not recorded which). The CDR3 DNA sequence: TGTGCCAGCAGCCCTAGTCCCCGAGCTAACTATGGCTACACCTTC. Translated, it gives CASSPSPRANYGYTF.